One T cell receptor beta chain is described in this entry. Its antigen is not known. This record belongs to a study of PD-1 blockade in classical Hodgkin lymphoma. The data were produced by immunoSEQ multiplex PCR, yet TCRdb's version contains in-frame clones alone and is incomplete. Found here are 49,000 or so clones, over 60% of them singletons; the top ten hold about 20%. Study-level findings and limits: The CD4+ diversity rise by C4D1 was clearest in complete responders. Nivolumab starters within 1 year of ASCT were excluded. Similar baseline diversity was found in complete responders and newly diagnosed patients.

CDR1 is SNHLY, CDR2 FYNNEI, per germline. V lost 4 bases and J 4 bases, leaving 10 bases between the germline ends. The CDR3 runs to 13 residues. Each patient's relapse followed autologous stem cell transplantation, and brentuximab vedotin exposure varied. Best overall response was complete response, partial response or progressive disease in these relapsed/refractory classical Hodgkin lymphoma patients. The V gene is TRBV2, the J gene TRBJ1-2, with D hard to call. This specimen was peripheral blood mononuclear cells (PBMCs), taken before the second cycle of nivolumab. The clonotype originates from a human donor with classical Hodgkin lymphoma. The CDR3: CASSGVGPYGYTF. Written as DNA, the CDR3 is TGTGCCAGCAGTGGGGTAGGGCCCTATGGCTACACCTTC.